What follows are 22 T cell receptor beta chains derived from one specimen sequenced in a study of T cell repertoires in cytomegalovirus infection (dated by TCRdb to between 2018 and 2021). Sequencing instrument: Illumina HiSeq 1500. The public reads were reprocessed in TCRdb via fastp at Q25 and MiXCR, keeping in-frame beta chains. Rows are unified per CDR3 protein, each entry keeping the most common DNA and genes. The sample table records some 400,000 distinct CDR3 sequences; 25% to 40% of these occur just once. The leading ten clones occupy roughly 15% of the sample. The source material was PBMCs. These TCRs come from a human donor in good health (CMV status not recorded). Some clones in this sample may be carry-over from other donors' samples.

The chain joins TRBV20-1 to TRBJ2-1; no clear D. The CDR3 spans 15 residues. The V and J ends lost 0 bases and 0 bases respectively, with 9 bases between them. Germline V gene data show CDR1 as DFQATT and CDR2 as SNEGSKA (reference sequence). Here the CDR3 DNA reads TGCAGTGCTAGAGAGGGTCAGAGCTCCTACAATGAGCAGTTCTTC. This sequence encodes CSAREGQSSYNEQFF.

About this clonotype itself: The germline gene is not matched at one end of the junction; a read error may be the cause. The chain links TRBV7-2 to TRBJ1-6; D is possibly TRBD1 (6 bases). Germline V gene sequence: CDR1 SGHTA, CDR2 FQGNSA. This CDR3 is 17 amino acids long. As DNA, the CDR3 is TGTGCCAGCAGGTTAACAGGGACTAGCTCCTATAATTCACCCCTCCAATTT. It codes for CASRLTGTSSYNSPLQF.

This chain joins TRBV7-9 and TRBJ2-1; either TRBD1 or TRBD2 may fit D (5 bases each). CDR3 length equals 16 residues. The germline gives CDR1 SEHNR, CDR2 FQNEAQ (reference sequence). V was trimmed by 5 bases and J by 2 bases, leaving 16 bases between them. In DNA form, the CDR3 reads TGTGCCAGCAGCACCCCTGGGGGTGAGGCCTACAATGAGCAGTTCTTC. It translates to CASSTPGGEAYNEQFF.

This clonotype was recorded only once. The rearrangement links TRBV28 to TRBJ2-1; no clear D. The CDR3 is 15 residues long. Germline V gives CDR1 MDHEN, CDR2 SYDVKM. V lost 4 bases to trimming and J lost 6 bases, with 16 bases between them. The CDR3, as DNA: TGTGCCAGCAGTTACACACGGAAGACCACCAATGAGCAGTTCTTC. Its protein product is CASSYTRKTTNEQFF.

V usage is TRBV28 and J usage is TRBJ2-6; 8 positions match TRBD1. The CDR3 covers 19 residues. The germline V gene encodes CDR1 MDHEN and CDR2 SYDVKM. V lost 6 bases to trimming and J lost 0 bases; unmatched junction nucleotides: 13. CDR3 region: CASSPFPGQVYSGANVLTF. The CDR3 nucleotides read TGTGCCAGCAGCCCGTTCCCGGGACAGGTTTACTCTGGGGCCAACGTCCTGACTTTC. Full variable domain (remainder filled in from reference TRBV28 and TRBJ2-6): DVKVTQSSRYLVKRTGEKVFLECVQDMDHENMFWYRQDPGLGLRLIYFSYDVKMKEKGDIPEGYSVSREKKERFSLILESASTNQTSMYLCASSPFPGQVYSGANVLTFGAGSRLTVL.

This clonotype has ten or more counts. V and J are TRBV7-9 and TRBJ2-7, with 9 bases matching TRBD2. The CDR3 has 15 residues. V was clipped by 3 bases and J by 0 bases; unmatched bases: 3. In germline, CDR1 is SEHNR, CDR2 FQNEAQ (reference sequence). The CDR3 bases are TGTGCCAGCAGCTTGACTAGCGGTGTCTCCTACGAGCAGTACTTC. It yields the protein CASSLTSGVSYEQYF.

This clonotype was counted ten times or more. The J gene is TRBJ2-7, the V gene TRBV10-2, with D maybe TRBD1 (6 bases). The CDR3 totals 15 residues. Germline loops: CDR1 WSHSY, CDR2 SAAADI. V gave up 2 bases and J gave up 3 bases, with 14 bases separating them. The CDR3 protein is CASSETGTTYYEQYF. The CDR3 region has the DNA TGCGCCAGCAGTGAGACAGGGACAACCTACTACGAGCAGTACTTC.

The rearrangement links TRBV19 to TRBJ2-5; 10 bases are a match to TRBD2. This CDR3 has 12 amino acids. The germline CDR1 and CDR2 sequences are LNHDA and SQIVND (reference sequence). The J segment lost 3 bases and the V segment lost 8 bases, leaving 0 bases of the junction unmatched. CDR3 loop: CASGLAEETQYF. Here the CDR3 DNA reads TGTGCCAGTGGACTAGCGGAAGAGACCCAGTACTTC.

This clonotype was found a few times. The chain couples TRBV7-9 to TRBJ1-2; 8 positions match TRBD1. Germline assignment: CDR1 SEHNR and CDR2 FQNEAQ (reference sequence). CDR3 length equals 14 residues. J was trimmed by 4 bases and V by 7 bases; bases with no gene match: 8. CDR3 nucleotides: TGTGCCAGCAACCCTTCAGGACAGGGCTATGGCTACACCTTC. It codes for CASNPSGQGYGYTF.

This clonotype was seen more than once but under ten times. CDR3: CASRTPGSDNSPLHF. In DNA form, the CDR3 reads TGTGCCAGCAGAACACCGGGGTCCGATAATTCACCCCTCCACTTT. This sequence joins TRBV6-1 and TRBJ1-6; D is ambiguous. V shed 6 bases and J shed 5 bases, with 14 bases lying between them. This CDR3 is 15 amino acids long. Germline V CDR1 and CDR2: MNHNS, SASEGT.

This chain joins TRBV19 and TRBJ2-5, with D possibly TRBD1 on 7 matching bases. V lost 6 bases, J lost 5 bases, and 16 bases lay in between. Germline CDR1 reads LNHDA; CDR2 reads SQIVND (reference sequence). The CDR3 runs to 14 residues. CDR3 protein: CASRATQGRETQYF. The CDR3 nucleotides are TGTGCCAGTAGAGCTACACAGGGGAGGGAGACCCAGTACTTC.

This clonotype was picked up many times. The chain couples TRBV7-2 to TRBJ2-7; D unresolved. Germline V CDR1 and CDR2: SGHTA, FQGNSA. The CDR3 loop spans 13 amino acids. With 5 bases removed from V and 2 bases from J, the gap between germline ends came to 10 bases. The CDR3 DNA follows: TGTGCCAGCAGCCCAGCCAGGCCCTACGAGCAGTACTTC. Amino acid sequence: CASSPARPYEQYF.

As regards this clonotype: This clone may be a read error of a much larger clone one base away. The rearrangement links TRBV14 to TRBJ2-7, with D hard to call. The CDR3 sequence is 12 residues long. Germline V gives CDR1 SGHDN, CDR2 FVKESK. The CDR3 is CASSPPAHDQYF. The CDR3 DNA follows: TGTGCCAGCAGCCCCCCCGCCCACGATCAGTACTTC. Combining the CDR3 with reference TRBV14 and TRBJ2-7 gives the whole variable domain EAGVTQFPSHSVIEKGQTVTLRCDPISGHDNLYWYRRVMGKEIKFLLHFVKESKQDESGMPNNRFLAERTGGTYSTLKVQPAELEDSGVYFCASSPPAHDQYFGPGTRLTVT.

This clonotype showed up just a few times. V is TRBV6-5 and J is TRBJ2-5; D may be TRBD2 (7 bases). CDR1 and CDR2 (germline): MNHEY, SVGAGI. CDR3 length: 15 residues. Deletions cut 7 bases from V and 1 base from J, with 16 bases between. CDR3 residues: CASTLRRGAQETQYF. The CDR3 nucleotides are TGTGCCAGCACCTTAAGACGGGGGGCCCAAGAGACCCAGTACTTC.

The DNA for the CDR3 is TGCGCCAGCAGCCAAGAAGGTCTGCGGGTGAACTATGGCTACACCTTC. It is translated as CASSQEGLRVNYGYTF. This rearrangement joins TRBV4-1 to TRBJ1-2, with D unclear. Trimming pared 0 bases from V and 2 bases from J, leaving 13 bases between. Germline CDR1 MGHRA, CDR2 YSYEKL. The CDR3 covers 16 residues.

This chain connects TRBV5-4 to TRBJ2-3; D call uncertain. Germline V gene lookup returns CDR1 SGHNT and CDR2 YYREEE (reference sequence). The V end was cut by 5 bases, the J end by 2 bases, with 15 bases between. This CDR3 spans 15 amino acids. The CDR3 protein is CASSKTPRTTDTQYF. CDR3 DNA sequence: TGTGCCAGCAGTAAGACTCCGAGAACCACAGATACGCAGTATTTT.

This clonotype has just one count. V usage is TRBV3-1 and J usage is TRBJ2-3; 11 bases align to TRBD2. Germline lookup yields CDR1 LGHDT and CDR2 YNNKEL (reference sequence). This CDR3 region has 18 residues. With V trimmed by 4 bases and J by 7 bases, 16 bases remained unmatched. CDR3 DNA: TGTGCCAGCAGCCCAGCCCCCGGACTAGCGGGTATTACAAATACGCAGTATTTT. Encoded protein: CASSPAPGLAGITNTQYF.

This clonotype was counted a few times. This chain uses TRBV19 with TRBJ2-3, with 8 bases that match TRBD2. Germline V gene sequence: CDR1 LNHDA, CDR2 SQIVND (reference sequence). The CDR3 runs 15 residues. With V trimmed by 8 bases and J by 0 bases, 7 bases remained unmatched. In DNA, the CDR3 is TGTGCCAGTTCTTGGACTAGCCCCAGCACAGATACGCAGTATTTT. Amino acid sequence: CASSWTSPSTDTQYF. The full variable domain, completed using reference TRBV19 and TRBJ2-3, is DGGITQSPKYLFRKEGQNVTLSCEQNLNHDAMYWYRQDPGQGLRLIYYSQIVNDFQKGDIAEGYSVSREKKESFPLTVTSAQKNPTAFYLCASSWTSPSTDTQYFGPGTRLTVL.

This clonotype was counted between two and nine times. J is TRBJ2-3 and V is TRBV11-2; 11 bases are a match to TRBD2. Germline V CDR1 and CDR2: SGHAT, FQNNGV. The CDR3 has 16 amino acids. V lost 3 bases to trimming and J lost 4 bases; unmatched junction nucleotides: 6. In DNA, the CDR3 is TGTGCCAGCAGCTTTGTAGCGGGGGGGAGCGCAGATACGCAGTATTTT. Protein sequence: CASSFVAGGSADTQYF.

This chain uses TRBV25-1 with TRBJ1-6, with D maybe TRBD1 (6 bases). Trimming shortened V by 2 bases and J by 5 bases, and 10 bases separated the two germline ends. CDR1 is MGHDK and CDR2 is SYGVNS in the germline V gene. The CDR3 loop spans 15 amino acids. The CDR3 loop reads CASSEGDTNNSPLHF. Here the CDR3 DNA reads TGTGCCAGCAGTGAAGGGGACACCAATAATTCACCCCTCCACTTT.

This chain connects TRBV6-1 to TRBJ1-2, with D maybe TRBD1 (6 bases). Trimming shortened V by 11 bases and J by 4 bases, and 17 bases separated the two germline ends. CDR3 size: 13 residues. CDR1 is MNHNS, CDR2 SASEGT, per germline. The CDR3 loop reads CAVLEGGSYGYTF. Here the CDR3 DNA reads TGTGCCGTACTCGAGGGGGGCTCCTATGGCTACACCTTC.

This clonotype was counted between two and nine times. The rearrangement links TRBV12-3 or TRBV12-4 to TRBJ2-5; TRBD1 or TRBD2 may be the D gene (5 bases each). Trimming pared 3 bases from V and 4 bases from J, leaving 15 bases between. CDR3 size: 15 residues. The CDR3 loop reads CASSLGTPVGETQYF. CDR3 in DNA: TGTGCCAGCAGTTTGGGGACCCCCGTGGGAGAGACCCAGTACTTC.